The source of this TCR beta chain is a study of cytomegalovirus exposure and HLA in healthy donors. The PCR contained 60 Vbeta and 13 Jbeta primers. The data were produced by immunoSEQ multiplex PCR, yet TCRdb's version contains in-frame clones alone and is incomplete. The sample has roughly 140,000 clones; about 68% are singletons. Overall study findings and caveats: In vitro data verified a few CMV-associated chains as specific for CMV antigens. For most TCR beta V segments, an earlier analysis put the productive rate at about 87% or about 30% of the time. The authors later linked a missense DCLRE1C variant to TCR beta V- and J-gene trimming. It was about 150 TCR beta chains that were listed as cytomegalovirus-associated.

The CDR3 length is 12 residues. The V gene's germline CDR1 is KGHSH and CDR2 LQKENI. V dropped 4 bases and J dropped 7 bases, with 8 bases sitting between them. About this clone itself: The antigen is not known.

The source is a young man in good health and CMV-seronegative. The chain couples TRBV18 to TRBJ2-1; weak D call: TRBD2 (6 bases). Material: PBMCs. CDR3: CASSRRENEQFF. CDR3 sequence (DNA): TGTGCCAGCTCACGACGGGAGAATGAGCAGTTCTTC. The full variable domain, rest sourced from reference TRBV18 and TRBJ2-1, is NAGVMQNPRHLVRRRGQEARLRCSPMKGHSHVYWYRQLPEEGLKFMVYLQKENIIDESGMPKERFSAEFPKEGPSILRIQQVVRGDSAAYFCASSRRENEQFFGPGTRLTVL.